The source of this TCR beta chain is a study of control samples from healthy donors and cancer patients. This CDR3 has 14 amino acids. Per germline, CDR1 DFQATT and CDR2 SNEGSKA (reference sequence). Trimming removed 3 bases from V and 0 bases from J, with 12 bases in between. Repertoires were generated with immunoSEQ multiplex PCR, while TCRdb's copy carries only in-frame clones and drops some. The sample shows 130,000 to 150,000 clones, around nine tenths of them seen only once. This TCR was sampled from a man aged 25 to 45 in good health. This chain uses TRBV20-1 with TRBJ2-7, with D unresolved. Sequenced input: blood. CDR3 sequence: CSASSLNFSYEQYF. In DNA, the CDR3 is TGCAGTGCTAGTTCCCTAAACTTCTCCTACGAGCAGTACTTC.